The clone carrying this T cell receptor (beta chain) has a count of ten or more. These data belong to a study of patients and donors after allogeneic stem cell transplantation. Germline CDR1 and CDR2: MGHDK and SYGVNS. This CDR3 has 15 residues. V was trimmed by 2 bases and J by 6 bases, leaving 13 bases between them. TCRdb re-analysed the RT-PCR reads in MiXCR, keeping a single row per CDR3 protein. This repertoire shows about 230,000 distinct CDR3 sequences, roughly 15% found once; its top ten account for about 9.9%. This chain connects TRBV25-1 to TRBJ2-2; no clear D. Sequencing was carried out using blood, either unsorted or a sorted T cell fraction (not recorded which). This receptor was identified in a human donor who was either an allogeneic HSCT recipient or a stem cell or donor lymphocyte infusion donor (not recorded which). It is not recorded whose cells these are; they may come from a transplant donor. The CDR3 sequence is CASSEPSSHPGELFF. The CDR3 DNA is TGTGCCAGCAGTGAACCCTCTAGTCACCCCGGGGAGCTGTTTTTT.